This is a list of T cell receptor beta chains from one sample in a study of T cells in Graves' hyperthyroidism and ophthalmopathy. From the multiplex PCR reads, TCRdb called clonotypes with MiXCR, one entry per CDR3 protein. The repertoire holds about 640,000 distinct CDR3 sequences, roughly 20% seen once, with under 35% in the top ten. Material: blood. The source is a man aged 25 to 40 with Graves' ophthalmopathy. Each CDR3 is given with its conserved first and last residue. Fields, in order: CDR3 DNA, CDR3 protein, J gene, D gene, V gene, clone size. D genes are given only for firm matches. A row's size may be missing; if present it is once, few, many or a size class.

TGTGCCACCAGCAGAGATTTGGCGGGAGGGGAATCTGAGCAGTTCTTC,CATSRDLAGGESEQFF,TRBJ2-1,TRBD2,TRBV15,-
TGCAGCATCCGGGACGGGATGTCGGAGACCCAGTACTTC,CSIRDGMSETQYF,TRBJ2-5,-,TRBV29-1,many
TGTGCCAGCAGCTTAGACACTGTCTTAGATACGCAGTATTTT,CASSLDTVLDTQYF,TRBJ2-3,-,TRBV7-2,many
TGTGCCAGCAGTTTGTTACTAGCGGGCCGCAGCTCCTACAATGAGCAGTTCTTC,CASSLLLAGRSSYNEQFF,TRBJ2-1,TRBD2,TRBV12-3/TRBV12-4,few
TGTGCCAGCAGGGGACGGACGAATTCACCCCTCCACTTT,CASRGRTNSPLHF,TRBJ1-6,-,TRBV2,many
TGTGCCAGCAGCTTCTTCGCTAGCGGGTACATTTACGAGCAGTACTTC,CASSFFASGYIYEQYF,TRBJ2-7,TRBD2,TRBV11-3,-
TGTGCCAGCAACTCGGGAGGCTCCTACGAGCAGTACTTC,CASNSGGSYEQYF,TRBJ2-7,TRBD2,TRBV28,few
TGTGCCAGCAGCCCCATCTCGGGTGAGCAGTTCTTC,CASSPISGEQFF,TRBJ2-1,-,TRBV6-1,-
TGTGCCAGCAGCCCCGCCGCAGTCGGGAATTCACCCCTCCACTTT,CASSPAAVGNSPLHF,TRBJ1-6,-,TRBV3-1,-
TGTGCCAGCAGTTACTCGATGCTGTACGAGCAGTACTTC,CASSYSMLYEQYF,TRBJ2-7,-,TRBV6-2/TRBV6-3,-
TGTGCCATCCTGACAGGGACCAACTATGGCTACACCTTC,CAILTGTNYGYTF,TRBJ1-2,TRBD1,TRBV28,-
TGTGCCAGCAGCTCAGGGGGACGCAAGTACTTC,CASSSGGRKYF,TRBJ2-4,TRBD1,TRBV7-3,few
TGCAGTGCCGGGGGTAATATAGTGGGCCTAGCTGTCTACAATGAGCAGTTCTTC,CSAGGNIVGLAVYNEQFF,TRBJ2-1,-,TRBV20-1,few
TGTGCCAGCAGCTTTGAGACAGGGGGCAGGACAGATACGCAGTATTTT,CASSFETGGRTDTQYF,TRBJ2-3,TRBD1,TRBV7-9,many
TGTGCCAGCAGCTTACGCTTTGGACAGAACGCTTTCTTT,CASSLRFGQNAFF,TRBJ1-1,-,TRBV11-2,many
TGTGCCAGCAGCTATAGGCCGGGGAACACTGAAGCTTTCTTT,CASSYRPGNTEAFF,TRBJ1-1,-,TRBV28,-
TGTGCCAGCAGCTTGACAGGGAACGTCAAAAACATTCAGTACTTC,CASSLTGNVKNIQYF,TRBJ2-4,TRBD1,TRBV11-2,-
TGTGCCTGGAGTTGGGGTGGAGGCTATGGCTACACCTTC,CAWSWGGGYGYTF,TRBJ1-2,-,TRBV30,many
TGTGCCAGCTCACCGGACAGGGTCGAGCAGTACTTC,CASSPDRVEQYF,TRBJ2-7,TRBD1,TRBV18,few
TGTGCCACCAGCAGGGTAGGAAAGGGAAGAATTACTGAAGCTTTCTTT,CATSRVGKGRITEAFF,TRBJ1-1,-,TRBV15,few
TGTGCCTGGCGAAGGGGGCACAGCCGCATGAACACTGAAGCTTTCTTT,CAWRRGHSRMNTEAFF,TRBJ1-1,TRBD1,TRBV30,-
TGCAGTGCTCAGGGAAGGCGAGAGACCCAGTACTTC,CSAQGRRETQYF,TRBJ2-5,-,TRBV20-1,many
TGCGCCAGCAGCTCTGGTTGGACAGGGCTAACCGGGGAGCTGTTTTTT,CASSSGWTGLTGELFF,TRBJ2-2,TRBD1,TRBV5-1,-
TGCAGCGTTGAAGTGGCACTCTCTGAACCGTACGAGCAGTACTTC,CSVEVALSEPYEQYF,TRBJ2-7,-,TRBV29-1,-
TGCGCCAGCAGCCAGGCCAGCACAGATACGCAGTATTTT,CASSQASTDTQYF,TRBJ2-3,-,TRBV4-1,few
TGTGCCAGAAAACCCTACGAGCAGTACTTC,CARKPYEQYF,TRBJ2-7,-,TRBV3-1,-
TGTGCCAGCAGTTTATACGGAGAGGGGCAGCCCCAGCATTTT,CASSLYGEGQPQHF,TRBJ1-5,-,TRBV28,few
TGTGCCAGCAACACAGCTCCAGATACGCAGTATTTT,CASNTAPDTQYF,TRBJ2-3,-,TRBV11-2,many
TGTGCCAGCAGTTTCATGGGCGCGAACACAGATACGCAGTATTTT,CASSFMGANTDTQYF,TRBJ2-3,-,TRBV27,many
TGTGCCAGTAGTATAGATACCGGGACAGGGGGAACTGGGGCCAACGTCCTGACTTTC,CASSIDTGTGGTGANVLTF,TRBJ2-6,TRBD1,TRBV19,-
TGTGCCAGCAGCGTAGGGTTGGCTGAGCAGTTCTTC,CASSVGLAEQFF,TRBJ2-1,-,TRBV5-4,few
TGCGCCAGCGGCGGGACTCCAGCCGGGGAGCTGTTTTTT,CASGGTPAGELFF,TRBJ2-2,-,TRBV5-1,many
TGTGCCAGCAGTTTAGGGCCTTCTGGGCCCCTCCACTTT,CASSLGPSGPLHF,TRBJ1-6,-,TRBV12-3/TRBV12-4,few
TGTGCCAGCAGTTCCCTGGGACGGGGACTAGCGGGAGGGGGTGAGCAGTTCTTC,CASSSLGRGLAGGGEQFF,TRBJ2-1,TRBD2,TRBV2,once
TGTGCCTGGAGTGTGGGGGATAATGAAAAACTGTTTTTT,CAWSVGDNEKLFF,TRBJ1-4,-,TRBV30,many
TGTGCCAGCAGTTACTCGAGCCCGTTCCCGAAGGGTTCTGGAAACACCATATATTTT,CASSYSSPFPKGSGNTIYF,TRBJ1-3,-,TRBV6-5,-
TGCAGTGCCCCCCCTAGGGTCGCCTACAATGAGCAGTTCTTC,CSAPPRVAYNEQFF,TRBJ2-1,-,TRBV20-1,-
TGCGCCAGCAGTTCCGGGGCCGGATTTGAAGCTTTCTTT,CASSSGAGFEAFF,TRBJ1-1,-,TRBV5-1,-
TGTGCCAGCAGTACCTCAGGGGCTTATAGCAATCAGCCCCAGCATTTT,CASSTSGAYSNQPQHF,TRBJ1-5,-,TRBV28,many
TGCGCCAGCAGTGAGAATTTCAGCAATCAGCCCCAGCATTTT,CASSENFSNQPQHF,TRBJ1-5,-,TRBV10-2,few
TGTGCCAGCAGCGTAGAAGGGAGTGGAAACACCATATATTTT,CASSVEGSGNTIYF,TRBJ1-3,-,TRBV9,many
TGTGCCAGCAGAGGCCTAGCGGTTACGCAAGAGACCCAGTACTTC,CASRGLAVTQETQYF,TRBJ2-5,TRBD2,TRBV7-3,few
TGTGCCAGCAGCTTAGAGGTCCAGGGGGCGCTTGGCTACACCTTC,CASSLEVQGALGYTF,TRBJ1-2,TRBD1,TRBV7-9,few
TGTGCCAGCAGCCAGACAGCAGGCGATAAGCAGTTCTTC,CASSQTAGDKQFF,TRBJ2-1,-,TRBV7-3,many
TGTGCCAGCAGCTTGGCCCGGGGGGTCACCGGGGAGCTGTTTTTT,CASSLARGVTGELFF,TRBJ2-2,TRBD2,TRBV11-3,few
TGTGCCACCAGCAGGGGGGGACTAGCGGGAAACACCGGGGAGCTGTTTTTT,CATSRGGLAGNTGELFF,TRBJ2-2,TRBD2,TRBV15,few
TGTGCCAGCAGTTCGACGTGGGGGGATCAGCCCCAGCATTTT,CASSSTWGDQPQHF,TRBJ1-5,-,TRBV28,-
TGTGCCAGCAGTTCCCCTGTGGGGGCTCAAAACGAGCAGTACTTC,CASSSPVGAQNEQYF,TRBJ2-7,-,TRBV28,-
TGTGCCATCAGTGGCGTACAGGGTGACGGTGAAAAACTGTTTTTT,CAISGVQGDGEKLFF,TRBJ1-4,-,TRBV10-3,-
TGTGCCAGCAGCTTACGGGACGTGCCAGATACGCAGTATTTT,CASSLRDVPDTQYF,TRBJ2-3,-,TRBV7-9,few
TGTGCCAGCAGCTTAGTGGGGCTTCAGCCCCAGCATTTT,CASSLVGLQPQHF,TRBJ1-5,-,TRBV7-8,-
TGTGCCAGCAGTCTCGAAGGACAGGGGGCACTGTTCTTC,CASSLEGQGALFF,TRBJ2-1,TRBD1,TRBV28,-
TGTGCCAGCAGCCAAGATAAAGGGACATATCAGCCCCAGCATTTT,CASSQDKGTYQPQHF,TRBJ1-5,-,TRBV3-1,many
TGTGCCTGGATCCCGGCAGGGTGGGCCACCGGGGAGCTGTTTTTT,CAWIPAGWATGELFF,TRBJ2-2,-,TRBV30,few
TGTGCCAGCGGGACGAGGGTCTACGAGCAGTACTTC,CASGTRVYEQYF,TRBJ2-7,-,TRBV11-2,-
TGTGCCAGCAGCTTAGAAGCGTTCGCAGATACGCAGTATTTT,CASSLEAFADTQYF,TRBJ2-3,-,TRBV11-2,few
TGTGCCAGCAGTCGCCCGAGAGGGACTAGCGGTCGGGAGCAGTTCTTC,CASSRPRGTSGREQFF,TRBJ2-1,TRBD2,TRBV11-1,many
TGTGCCAGTAGTATCGCCTATGATAGCGGGGGCTACAATGAGCAGTTCTTC,CASSIAYDSGGYNEQFF,TRBJ2-1,TRBD2,TRBV19,-
TGTGCCAGCAGCGTAGAGCAGGGGGCCTACGAGCAGTACTTC,CASSVEQGAYEQYF,TRBJ2-7,TRBD1,TRBV18,few